This T cell receptor (beta chain) is drawn from a study of blood T cell repertoires in COVID-19. Study-level background: The study drew acute and convalescent COVID-19 samples from the United States, Italy and Spain.

As handled by the study authors: Reference gene primer amplification yielded estimated nucleated cell counts. Sequenced by immunoSEQ multiplex PCR; TCRdb stores in-frame clones only, minus some. D and trimming come from the DNA, and the V and J calls and clone size come from that table. The repertoire consists of about 200,000 clones, with 85% occurring once and the leading ten covering around 2.5%. Germline V gene lookup returns CDR1 SGHVS and CDR2 FQNEAQ. The CDR3 loop spans 16 amino acids. Trimming removed 6 bases at V and 5 bases at J, with 22 bases between. The chain uses TRBV7-8 and TRBJ1-2; D might be TRBD1 (6 bases). This TCR derives from a woman in her 70s with COVID-19, enrolled during active disease. Material for sequencing was peripheral blood. CDR3 sequence (DNA): TGTGCCAGCAGTCTCCAGGGGCCCTCCCCGTCTTATGGCTACACCTTC. It is translated as CASSLQGPSPSYGYTF.